The rows below give T cell receptor beta chains drawn from one sample of a study of T cells in Graves' hyperthyroidism and ophthalmopathy. Each CDR3 protein gets one entry after TCRdb re-called the multiplex PCR reads with MiXCR. The sample lists a few hundred thousand distinct CDR3 sequences; roughly 20% were seen once. The sample taken for sequencing was blood. These receptor sequences come from a man aged 18-30 years with Graves' hyperthyroidism. CDR3s include the opening cysteine and the closing phenylalanine or tryptophan. A D gene is named only where the DNA matches it firmly. For some rows the clone size is stated as once, few or many, or as a class when expanded; others skip it.

v_call	j_call	clone_size	d_call	cdr3_nt	cdr3_aa
TRBV6-1	TRBJ2-7	many	TRBD2	TGTGCCAGCAGCGCGGGGACTAGCGGAACCTACGAGCAGTACTTC	CASSAGTSGTYEQYF
TRBV11-2	TRBJ1-1	NA	NA	TGTGCCAGCAGCTCCCTACAGGGGAACACTGAAGCTTTCTTT	CASSSLQGNTEAFF
TRBV12-3/TRBV12-4	TRBJ1-1	many	NA	TGTGCCAGCAGTTTAGCGACTGCTGAAGCTTTCTTT	CASSLATAEAFF
TRBV2	TRBJ1-2	many	TRBD1	TGTGCCAGCAGTGCACAGGGGGCGCGCTATGGCTACACCTTC	CASSAQGARYGYTF
TRBV12-3/TRBV12-4	TRBJ1-5	many	NA	TGTGCCAGCAGCCTCCGTGGGGGGGTGGGTCAGCCCCAGCATTTT	CASSLRGGVGQPQHF
TRBV6-1	TRBJ1-2	NA	NA	TGTGCCAGCAGTAGGACGCCTAACTATGGCTACACCTTC	CASSRTPNYGYTF
TRBV12-5	TRBJ2-7	many	NA	TGTGCTAGTGGCACCGAGGCCGGGTACGAGCGGTACTTC	CASGTEAGYERYF
TRBV12-3/TRBV12-4	TRBJ2-4	many	NA	TGTGCCAGCAGTTTGCGGGAAAACATTCAGTACTTC	CASSLRENIQYF
TRBV7-8	TRBJ2-6	many	NA	TGTGCCAGCAGCTCGGGGGGCCGGGAGTTTGAGGCCAACGTCCTGACTTTC	CASSSGGREFEANVLTF
TRBV12-3/TRBV12-4	TRBJ1-5	NA	NA	TGTGCCAGCAGTTTGGGGGGGGCCCCTCATCAGCCCCAGCATTTT	CASSLGGAPHQPQHF
TRBV7-8	TRBJ2-5	many	NA	TGTGCCAGCAGCTTATTAACAGAACAAGAGACCCAGTACTTC	CASSLLTEQETQYF
TRBV2	TRBJ1-6	many	TRBD1	TGTGCCAGCAGGGGACAGGGGAATAATTCACCCCTCCACTTT	CASRGQGNNSPLHF
TRBV6-2/TRBV6-3	TRBJ2-5	NA	TRBD2	TGTGCCACCCACGTGGGGGACTACCAACAAGAGACCCAGTACTTC	CATHVGDYQQETQYF
TRBV25-1	TRBJ1-1	NA	NA	TGTGCCAGCAGCCAAGGACCTAGGGCCTCTGAAGCTTTCTTT	CASSQGPRASEAFF
TRBV11-1	TRBJ1-2	few	NA	TGTGCCAGCAGCCCGCAGGACAGTTTATACGATGGCTACACCTTC	CASSPQDSLYDGYTF
TRBV2	TRBJ1-2	many	TRBD1	TGTGCCAACACCGAAGAACGGGCAGGGGGATCCGGCTACACCTTC	CANTEERAGGSGYTF
TRBV6-5	TRBJ2-7	few	TRBD2	TGTGCCAGCAGTTACCGGGGAGGGATCTACGAGCAGTACTTC	CASSYRGGIYEQYF
TRBV15	TRBJ1-5	NA	NA	TGTGCCACCAGCAGAGATAGGGGGTTAAGGCAGCCCCAGCATTTT	CATSRDRGLRQPQHF
TRBV30	TRBJ1-1	many	NA	TGTGCCTGGAGTGTTCAGGGGAACACTGAAGCTTTCTTT	CAWSVQGNTEAFF
TRBV28	TRBJ2-7	NA	TRBD2	TGTGCCAGCAGGGGAAGCGGGAGGGCCTACGAGCAGTACTTC	CASRGSGRAYEQYF
TRBV27	TRBJ1-1	many	NA	TGTGCCAGCAGTTTAAGGGGAGGGGTTGCTGAAGCTTTCTTT	CASSLRGGVAEAFF
TRBV7-8	TRBJ2-7	NA	TRBD1	TGTGCCAGCAGCCCGGTGCCGGGACAGGGGCTCGAGCAGTACTTC	CASSPVPGQGLEQYF
TRBV6-2/TRBV6-3	TRBJ2-4	many	NA	TGTGCCAGCAGTCCCCGCGGCCGGGGGACCAAAAACATTCAGTACTTC	CASSPRGRGTKNIQYF
TRBV10-3	TRBJ1-3	NA	NA	TGTGCCATCAGTGATAACAGATACTCTGGAAACACCATATATTTT	CAISDNRYSGNTIYF
TRBV11-2	TRBJ1-3	many	NA	TGTGCCAGCAGCGCCTGGGGGCGAGCTGGAAACACCATATATTTT	CASSAWGRAGNTIYF
TRBV20-1	TRBJ1-5	NA	NA	TGCAGTGCTAGAGATCCAGCGGACATACCGGGTCAGCCCCAGCATTTT	CSARDPADIPGQPQHF
TRBV12-3/TRBV12-4	TRBJ2-7	many	NA	TGTGCCAGCAGTTTAGCTCGGAGGACCGAGAAGTACTTC	CASSLARRTEKYF
TRBV18	TRBJ1-2	NA	NA	TGTGCCAGCTCACCCGGGACAAGGGTTAACTATGGCTACACCTTC	CASSPGTRVNYGYTF
TRBV6-1	TRBJ1-1	many	TRBD1	TGTGCCAGCAGGACAGGGGTTTGGATGAACACTGAAGCTTTCTTT	CASRTGVWMNTEAFF
TRBV5-6	TRBJ1-5	few	NA	TGTGCCAGCAGCTTTGGGACGGCACAGCCCCAGCATTTT	CASSFGTAQPQHF
TRBV9	TRBJ2-7	few	TRBD1	TGTGCCAGCAGCCTCGCGGGACAGGGCAACGAGCAGTACTTC	CASSLAGQGNEQYF
TRBV29-1	TRBJ2-7	NA	NA	TGCAGCGTTGAAAACTCCGCAGGGGCTGAGCAGTACTTC	CSVENSAGAEQYF
TRBV28	TRBJ1-5	many	NA	TGTGCCAGCAGTTTACGGGTTTCAGGGGTAGGACAGCCCCAGCATTTT	CASSLRVSGVGQPQHF
TRBV6-5	TRBJ1-2	NA	NA	TGTGCCAGCAGTTACGGACGGCTGAACTATGGCTACACCTTC	CASSYGRLNYGYTF
TRBV11-1	TRBJ1-1	many	TRBD1	TGTGCCAGCAGCCGCGAACAGGGGGCAACCACTGAAGCTTTCTTT	CASSREQGATTEAFF
TRBV30	TRBJ1-5	few	NA	TGTGCCTGGAGTGTAAGACCAGATCAGCCTCAGCATTTT	CAWSVRPDQPQHF
TRBV19	TRBJ2-7	NA	TRBD2	TGTGCCGAGACGCGGGGGTGGGCCTACGAGCAGTACTTC	CAETRGWAYEQYF
TRBV6-2/TRBV6-3	TRBJ2-7	NA	TRBD2	TGTGCCAGCAGTTACAAGACTAGCGGGGCCAACATAGAGCAGTACTTC	CASSYKTSGANIEQYF
TRBV11-2	TRBJ2-7	NA	NA	TGTGCCAGCAGCTTTGTGACAAGCTCCTACGAGCAGTACTTC	CASSFVTSSYEQYF
TRBV6-1	TRBJ2-6	many	NA	TGTGCCAGCAGTGAAATGGGGCGGGCTGGGGCCAACGTCCTGACTTTC	CASSEMGRAGANVLTF
TRBV30	TRBJ1-2	NA	NA	TGTGCCTGGATAGGCAGAAACTATGGCTACACCTTC	CAWIGRNYGYTF
TRBV29-1	TRBJ2-7	NA	NA	TGCAGCGTTGAAGGCTGGGGGTCTGAGCAGTACTTC	CSVEGWGSEQYF
TRBV12-3/TRBV12-4	TRBJ1-2	many	NA	TGTGCCAGCAGTTTAGCACTCCCTGGCTACACCTTC	CASSLALPGYTF
TRBV7-9	TRBJ1-1	NA	NA	TGTGCCAGCTCCGGGATGGGGCGCTGGACTGAAGCTTTCTTT	CASSGMGRWTEAFF
TRBV24-1	TRBJ2-5	many	TRBD1	TGTGCCACCAGTGATCCCGGGACAGAGGCCGAGACCCAGTACTTC	CATSDPGTEAETQYF
TRBV11-3	TRBJ2-2	many	NA	TGTGCCAGCAGCTTAGGACTAGCGAACACCGGGGAGCTGTTTTTT	CASSLGLANTGELFF
TRBV7-8	TRBJ2-2	many	TRBD2	TGTGCCAGCAGCCCCGGGACTAGCGGGCTAAACACCGGGGAGCTGTTTTTT	CASSPGTSGLNTGELFF
TRBV11-1	TRBJ2-7	many	NA	TGTGCCAGCAGCTTCAGCCCATACACCGGGGACGAGCAGTACTTC	CASSFSPYTGDEQYF
TRBV29-1	TRBJ1-6	few	NA	TGCAGCGTTGGGGGGGACGGTAATTCACCCCTCCACTTT	CSVGGDGNSPLHF
TRBV29-1	TRBJ1-2	many	NA	TGCAGCGCAAAGGGACCTGGAATCTATGGCTACACCTTC	CSAKGPGIYGYTF
TRBV19	TRBJ2-7	many	NA	TGTGCCAGTAGTAGAAATACCGGGACAACGGGAACCTACGAGCAGTACTTC	CASSRNTGTTGTYEQYF
TRBV11-2	TRBJ2-7	many	NA	TGTGCCAGCAGCGCCACGCTCGGGGAAGAGTACTTC	CASSATLGEEYF